The clone carrying this TCR beta chain was seen only a few times. One junction end does not reproduce the germline sequence, and a read error may be involved. This sample is drawn from a study of response to subunit inactivated influenza vaccine. Germline CDR1 and CDR2: MNHEY and SMNVEV (reference sequence). CDR3 length equals 16 residues. TCRdb used MiXCR to reprocess the RT-PCR reads, holding one entry per CDR3 protein. The sample has around 790,000 distinct CDR3 sequences; about 20% are singletons. This receptor was obtained from a man in his forties or fifties who received an inactivated influenza vaccine. The rearrangement uses TRBV27 and TRBJ2-1; 16 bases fit TRBD2. The sample was PBMCs from blood, taken roughly 5 days after vaccination. The chain's CDR3 is CASSLSPGLAGGPPIF. CDR3 nucleotide sequence: TGTGCCAGCAGTTTATCGCCGGGACTAGCGGGGGGGCCCCCGATCTTC.